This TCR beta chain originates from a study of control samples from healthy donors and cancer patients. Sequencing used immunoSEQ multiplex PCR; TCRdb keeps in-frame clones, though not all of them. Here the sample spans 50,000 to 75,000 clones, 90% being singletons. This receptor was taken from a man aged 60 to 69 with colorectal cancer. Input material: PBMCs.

The CDR3, as DNA: TGTGCCAGCTCATCAGGACAGGACAATGAGCAGTTCTTC. Encoded protein: CASSSGQDNEQFF. The chain employs TRBV18 and TRBJ2-1; 7 nucleotides agree with TRBD1. CDR3 size: 13 residues. The germline V gene encodes CDR1 KGHSH and CDR2 LQKENI. V dropped 5 bases and J dropped 5; count of bases not matched to a gene: 3.